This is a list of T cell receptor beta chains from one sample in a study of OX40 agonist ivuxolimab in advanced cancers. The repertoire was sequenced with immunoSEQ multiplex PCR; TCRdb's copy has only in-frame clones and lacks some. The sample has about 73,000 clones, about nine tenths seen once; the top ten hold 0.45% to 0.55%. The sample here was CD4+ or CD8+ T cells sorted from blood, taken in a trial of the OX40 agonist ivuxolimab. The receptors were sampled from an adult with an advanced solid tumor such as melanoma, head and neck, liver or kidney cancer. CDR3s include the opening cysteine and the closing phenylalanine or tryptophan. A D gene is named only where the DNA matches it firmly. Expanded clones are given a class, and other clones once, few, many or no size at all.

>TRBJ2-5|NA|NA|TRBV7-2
CASSYRSGYQETQYF
TGTGCCAGCAGCTACAGGTCCGGTTACCAAGAGACCCAGTACTTC
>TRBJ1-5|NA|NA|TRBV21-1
CASDVGGDYSNQPQHF
TGTGCCAGCGACGTAGGGGGCGATTATAGCAATCAGCCCCAGCATTTT
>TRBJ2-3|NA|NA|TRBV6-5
CASNTAVGQLFQYF
TGTGCCAGCAACACCGCAGTGGGGCAACTCTTCCAGTATTTT
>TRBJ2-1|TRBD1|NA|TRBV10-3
CAISENRGENNEQFF
TGTGCCATCAGTGAAAACAGGGGGGAGAACAATGAGCAGTTCTTC
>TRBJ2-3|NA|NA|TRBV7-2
CASSSRDATDTQYF
TGTGCCAGCAGCTCCCGGGACGCCACAGATACGCAGTATTTT
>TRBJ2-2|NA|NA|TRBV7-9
CASSLDSNTGELFF
TGTGCCAGCAGCTTAGACTCGAACACCGGGGAGCTGTTTTTT
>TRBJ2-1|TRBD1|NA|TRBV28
CASTPGQGKDEQFF
TGTGCCAGCACACCGGGACAGGGTAAGGATGAGCAGTTCTTC
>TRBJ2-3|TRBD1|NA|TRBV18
CASSGDRATTDTQYF
TGTGCCAGCTCGGGGGACAGGGCCACCACAGATACGCAGTATTTT
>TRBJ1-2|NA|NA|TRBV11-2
CASSLGGGTYGYTF
TGTGCCAGCAGCTTAGGAGGGGGAACCTATGGCTACACCTTC
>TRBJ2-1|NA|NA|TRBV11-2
CASSLSHLGEDNEQFF
TGTGCCAGCAGCCTATCCCATCTGGGGGAGGACAATGAGCAGTTCTTC
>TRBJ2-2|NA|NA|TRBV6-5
CASRRGNLAGELFF
TGTGCCAGCAGGAGGGGTAATCTAGCCGGGGAGCTGTTTTTT
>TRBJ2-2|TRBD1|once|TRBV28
CASRGQGGVTGELFF
TGTGCCAGCAGAGGACAGGGGGGGGTCACCGGGGAGCTGTTTTTT
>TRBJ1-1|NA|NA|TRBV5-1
CASSLRVSSLSTEAFF
TGCGCCAGCAGCTTGAGGGTTTCCTCACTCAGCACTGAAGCTTTCTTT
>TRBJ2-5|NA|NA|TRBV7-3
CASSLLGSEGETQYF
TGTGCCAGCAGCTTACTAGGGAGTGAAGGAGAGACCCAGTACTTC
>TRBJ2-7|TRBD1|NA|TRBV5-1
CASSFGQGVDEQYF
TGCGCCAGCAGCTTTGGTCAGGGGGTCGACGAGCAGTACTTC
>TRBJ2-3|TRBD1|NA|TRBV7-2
CASSSITGGTRFDTQYF
TGTGCCAGCAGCTCAATAACAGGGGGCACCCGTTTTGATACGCAGTATTTT
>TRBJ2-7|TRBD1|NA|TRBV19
CASSNLPGQGRSYEQYF
TGTGCCAGTAGTAATCTACCGGGACAGGGACGATCCTACGAGCAGTACTTC
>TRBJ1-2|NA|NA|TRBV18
CASSRRERDYGYTF
TGTGCCAGCTCACGAAGAGAAAGGGACTATGGCTACACCTTC
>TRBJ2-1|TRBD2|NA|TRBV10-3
CAISERTSNEQFF
TGTGCCATCAGTGAGCGGACTAGCAATGAGCAGTTCTTC
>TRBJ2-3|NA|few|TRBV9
CASSESRVDTDTQYF
TGTGCCAGCAGCGAGAGTCGGGTGGACACAGATACGCAGTATTTT
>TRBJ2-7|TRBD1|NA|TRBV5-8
CASKRTGRGWYEQYF
TGTGCCAGCAAGCGGACAGGGCGTGGTTGGTACGAGCAGTACTTC
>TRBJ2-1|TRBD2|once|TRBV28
CASSPSGRTNEQFF
TGTGCCAGCAGCCCGAGCGGGAGGACGAATGAGCAGTTCTTC
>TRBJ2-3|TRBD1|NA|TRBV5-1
CASSPTGSSTDTQYF
TGCGCCAGCAGCCCGACAGGGTCCTCCACAGATACGCAGTATTTT
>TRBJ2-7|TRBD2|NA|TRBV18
CASSITSGNYEQYF
TGTGCCAGCTCAATTACTAGCGGAAACTACGAGCAGTACTTC
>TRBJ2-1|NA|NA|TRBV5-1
CASSKTVSYNEQFF
TGCGCCAGCAGCAAGACAGTCTCCTACAATGAGCAGTTCTTC
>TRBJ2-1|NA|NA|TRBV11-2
CASRQLEDEQFF
TGTGCCAGCAGACAACTAGAAGATGAGCAGTTCTTC
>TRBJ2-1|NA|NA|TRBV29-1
CSVRTTGSSYNEQFF
TGCAGCGTGAGAACGACGGGGAGCTCCTACAATGAGCAGTTCTTC
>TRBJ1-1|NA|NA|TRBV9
CASSVAGHTEAFF
TGTGCCAGCAGCGTAGCTGGCCACACTGAAGCTTTCTTT
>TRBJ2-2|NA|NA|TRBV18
CASSPTTQNTGELFF
TGTGCCAGCTCACCGACGACTCAGAACACCGGGGAGCTGTTTTTT
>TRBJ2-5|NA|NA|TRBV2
CASGKETQYF
TGTGCCAGCGGGAAAGAGACCCAGTACTTC
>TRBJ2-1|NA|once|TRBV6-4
CASSYGGEQFF
TGTGCCAGCAGCTATGGAGGCGAGCAGTTCTTC
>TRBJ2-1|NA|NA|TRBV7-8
CASSLYSYNEQFF
TGTGCCAGCAGCTTATACTCCTACAATGAGCAGTTCTTC
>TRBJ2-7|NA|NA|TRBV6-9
CASSQGQAYEQYF
TGTGCCAGCAGCCAAGGTCAGGCCTACGAGCAGTACTTC
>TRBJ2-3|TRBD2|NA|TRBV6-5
CASSRTSGGRGTQYF
TGTGCCAGCAGTCGGACTAGCGGGGGAAGAGGTACGCAGTATTTT
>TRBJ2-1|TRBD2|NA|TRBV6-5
CASNSPGLASEQFF
TGTGCCAGCAACTCGCCGGGACTAGCTTCTGAGCAGTTCTTC
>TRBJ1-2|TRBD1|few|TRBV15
CATSKGQDYGYTF
TGTGCCACCAGCAAGGGACAGGACTATGGCTACACCTTC
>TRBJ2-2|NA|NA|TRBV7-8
CASRLMVGELFF
TGTGCCAGCAGGTTAATGGTCGGGGAGCTGTTTTTT
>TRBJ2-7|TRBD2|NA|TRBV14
CASSQRLAGLSYEQYF
TGTGCCAGCAGCCAAAGACTAGCGGGGCTCTCCTACGAGCAGTACTTC
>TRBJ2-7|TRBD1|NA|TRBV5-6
CASSLGGQPYEQYF
TGTGCCAGCAGCTTAGGGGGACAGCCCTACGAGCAGTACTTC
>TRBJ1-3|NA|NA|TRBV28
CASSTGYSGNTIYF
TGTGCCAGCAGCACAGGTTACTCTGGAAACACCATATATTTT
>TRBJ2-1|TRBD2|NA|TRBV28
CASSLSPLAGGRYEQFF
TGTGCCAGCAGTTTATCCCCACTAGCGGGAGGAAGGTATGAGCAGTTCTTC
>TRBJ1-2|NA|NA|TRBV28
CASSLPGGPNYGYTF
TGTGCCAGCAGTTTACCTGGTGGCCCCAACTATGGCTACACCTTC
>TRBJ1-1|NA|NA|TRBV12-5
CASGATGTYTEAFF
TGTGCTAGTGGTGCCACCGGGACCTACACTGAAGCTTTCTTT
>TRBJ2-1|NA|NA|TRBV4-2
CASSQDLGGLNEQFF
TGTGCCAGCAGCCAAGATCTAGGGGGACTCAATGAGCAGTTCTTC
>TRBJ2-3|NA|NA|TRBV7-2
CASSPNRATDTQYF
TGTGCCAGCAGCCCAAACAGGGCGACAGATACGCAGTATTTT
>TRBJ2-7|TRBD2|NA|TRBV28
CASGPGGSTYEQYF
TGTGCCAGCGGGCCAGGCGGGAGCACCTACGAGCAGTACTTC
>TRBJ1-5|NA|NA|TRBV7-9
CASSLVDQPQHF
TGTGCCAGCAGCTTAGTTGATCAGCCCCAGCATTTT